This T cell receptor (beta chain) emerged from a study of blood T cell repertoires in COVID-19. This clone was seen a few times. The CDR3 is made up of 12 amino acids. Germline V CDR1 and CDR2: LNHDA, SQIVND (reference sequence). Trimming shortened V by 4 bases and J by 1 base, and 4 bases separated the two germline ends. Residents of 20 to 25 US areas, aged about 18 to 95 years, made up the participants. Study processing details: Scientists estimated how many nucleated cells there were by amplifying reference gene primers. Some clones are missing from TCRdb's copy, which holds only in-frame ones; the method was immunoSEQ multiplex PCR. D and trimming were read from the DNA, whereas the V and J calls and clone size are those reported in that table. The sample lists roughly 220,000 clones, around 80% occurring once.

The receptor comes from a man aged 25 to 45 with acute COVID-19. This sequence joins TRBV19 and TRBJ1-1; D call uncertain. The sequencing input was PBMCs or T cells enriched from blood (not recorded which). The CDR3 sequence: CASSRQNTEAFF. The CDR3 region has the DNA TGTGCCAGTAGTAGACAGAACACTGAAGCTTTCTTT.